A selection of T cell receptor beta chains follows, all from one sample in a study of post-analysis software for immune sequencing data. One entry per CDR3 protein, called by TCRdb with MiXCR from the PCR reads. This table has a few hundred thousand distinct CDR3 sequences, 30% to 45% appearing once. The sequenced sample consisted of blood. Receptors originate from a girl between 5 and 17 years old with multiple sclerosis. CDR3s include the opening cysteine and the closing phenylalanine or tryptophan. The D gene is left open where the match is weak. Clone sizes are given selectively: once, few, many, or a class where the clone is expanded.

NA	TRBJ2-5	NA	TRBV15	CATSRVVGNFDETQYF
NA	TRBJ2-3	NA	TRBV14	CASSSPLFGYPASDMQYF
NA	TRBJ1-5	NA	TRBV7-2	CASSSTGHQPQHF
NA	TRBJ1-4	once	TRBV2	CASSPMTGLNEKLFF
TRBD1	TRBJ1-1	NA	TRBV5-5	CATEDRVNTEAFF
NA	TRBJ1-2	once	TRBV20-1	CSAAGTSRVKGYTF
NA	TRBJ1-4	NA	TRBV12-3/TRBV12-4	CASSLRKATHEKLFF
NA	TRBJ2-3	NA	TRBV20-1	CSAWDLTTDTQYF
TRBD1	TRBJ1-2	NA	TRBV20-1	CSARDGTGGWSYTF
TRBD2	TRBJ2-5	NA	TRBV10-3	CAISESARGGGETQYF
TRBD2	TRBJ2-3	many	TRBV14	CASSRGTSLSTDTQYF
TRBD1	TRBJ1-2	NA	TRBV4-3	CASSQGTGQANYGYTF
NA	TRBJ1-6	few	TRBV7-2	CASSFRADYNSPPHF
NA	TRBJ2-5	NA	TRBV11-3	CVSSLSLGRMNEQYF